These 11 T cell receptor beta chains share one sample of origin, sequenced in a study of cytomegalovirus exposure and HLA in healthy donors. Primers: 60 Vbeta forward and 13 Jbeta reverse. Measured with immunoSEQ multiplex PCR; TCRdb has only the in-frame clones, and not every one. Its clone listing holds 70,000 or so clones. Sequencing used PBMCs. These receptors all come from a man aged 40-50 years in good health and CMV-seronegative.

This chain links TRBV2 with TRBJ2-3, with D possibly matching TRBD2 (5 bases). Per germline, CDR1 SNHLY and CDR2 FYNNEI. The CDR3 length is 14 residues. Trimming cost V 10 bases and J 0 bases, with 14 bases left between them. For the CDR3, the DNA is TGTGCCACACCAAGCGGTTCTAGCACAGATACGCAGTATTTT. Amino acid sequence: CATPSGSSTDTQYF.

The genes are TRBV28 and TRBJ1-5; D is uncertain. Germline CDR1 is MDHEN and CDR2 is SYDVKM. The CDR3 extends over 13 amino acids. Trimming took off 7 bases at V and 5 bases at J, with 12 bases between the two ends. CDR3 bases: TGTGCCAGCATTCAGGCAGGTGATCAGCCCCAGCATTTT. Its translation is CASIQAGDQPQHF.

CDR3 bases: TGTGCCAGCAGTCCTCCAGCAGGGAACACCGGGGAGCTGTTTTTT. Protein: CASSPPAGNTGELFF. The rearrangement joins TRBV28 to TRBJ2-2; D gene ambiguous. The CDR3 is made up of 15 amino acids. Trimming removed 5 bases at V and 1 base at J, with 11 bases between. The germline CDR1 and CDR2 sequences are MDHEN and SYDVKM.

The chain employs TRBV18 and TRBJ1-2, with a tentative D call TRBD1 (6 bases). CDR3 length: 12 amino acids. Trimming took off 3 bases at V and 12 bases at J, with 14 bases between the two ends. From germline, CDR1 is KGHSH and CDR2 LQKENI. In DNA, the CDR3 is TGTGCCAGCTCACCCCTTTCCGGACAGCACACCTTC. Translation: CASSPLSGQHTF.

The genes are TRBV7-8 and TRBJ1-5, with 8 bases lining up with TRBD1. V lost 7 bases to trimming and J lost 10 bases; unmatched junction nucleotides: 12. The CDR3 loop spans 14 amino acids. Germline CDR1 and CDR2: SGHVS and FQNEAQ. The CDR3 sequence is CASTLDRAAEPQHF. The DNA for the CDR3 is TGTGCCAGCACCCTGGACAGGGCGGCGGAACCCCAGCATTTT. The full variable domain, rest sourced from reference TRBV7-8 and TRBJ1-5, is GAGVSQSPRYKVAKRGQDVALRCDPISGHVSLFWYQQALGQGPEFLTYFQNEAQLDKSGLPSDRFFAERPEGSVSTLKIQRTQQEDSAVYLCASTLDRAAEPQHFGDGTRLSIL.

The chain uses TRBV5-1 and TRBJ2-7; 9 bases align to TRBD1. V trimming: 4 bases; J trimming: 4 bases; junction bases outside the gene matches: 9. Looked up from germline, CDR1 is SGHRS and CDR2 is YFSETQ. The CDR3 totals 15 residues. The CDR3 spells CASSDPGQGLYEQYF. The DNA of the CDR3 is TGCGCCAGCAGCGATCCGGGACAGGGACTATACGAGCAGTACTTC.

The genes are TRBV30 and TRBJ1-6, with D perhaps TRBD1 (5 bases). Germline CDR1 reads GTSNPN; CDR2 reads SVGIG (reference sequence). The CDR3 runs 14 residues. V was trimmed by 5 bases and J by 4 bases, leaving 12 bases between them. The CDR3 sequence is CAWGRTPYNSPLHF. The CDR3 DNA follows: TGTGCCTGGGGAAGGACACCGTATAATTCACCCCTCCACTTT.

The genes are TRBV5-1 and TRBJ1-1; 8 nucleotides align to TRBD1. This CDR3 spans 17 amino acids. V gave up 0 bases and J gave up 1 base; unmatched junction bases: 8. Germline V lookup: CDR1 SGHRS, CDR2 YFSETQ. The CDR3 region is CASSLAPQGEGNTEAFF. CDR3 DNA sequence: TGCGCCAGCAGCTTGGCCCCACAGGGGGAAGGGAACACTGAAGCTTTCTTT.

The V gene is TRBV11-3, the J gene TRBJ2-3; 8 nucleotides match TRBD2. V lost 1 base, J lost 1 base, and 1 base stayed unmatched. Germline V gene data show CDR1 as SGHNT and CDR2 as YENEEA. The CDR3 consists of 15 residues. CDR3 sequence (DNA): TGTGCCAGCAGCTTAGGGCGGGAGGGCACAGATACGCAGTATTTT. Protein sequence: CASSLGREGTDTQYF.

The V gene is TRBV7-9, the J gene TRBJ2-7; possibly TRBD2 for D (6 bases). This CDR3 has 16 amino acids. Germline CDR1 SEHNR, CDR2 FQNEAQ (reference sequence). The V end was cut by 7 bases, the J end by 4 bases, with 23 bases between. CDR3: CASTPGGTPMEYEQYF. The CDR3 nucleotides are TGTGCCAGCACCCCGGGCGGGACTCCCATGGAGTACGAGCAGTACTTC.

V usage is TRBV5-5 and J usage is TRBJ1-5; D unresolved. The V end was cut by 4 bases, the J end by 1 base, with 9 bases between. The CDR3 is 14 residues long. Germline V gives CDR1 SGHKS, CDR2 YYEKEE (reference sequence). This CDR3 is CASSPVSSNQPQHF. The CDR3 DNA reads as TGTGCCAGCAGCCCTGTAAGCAGCAATCAGCCCCAGCATTTT.